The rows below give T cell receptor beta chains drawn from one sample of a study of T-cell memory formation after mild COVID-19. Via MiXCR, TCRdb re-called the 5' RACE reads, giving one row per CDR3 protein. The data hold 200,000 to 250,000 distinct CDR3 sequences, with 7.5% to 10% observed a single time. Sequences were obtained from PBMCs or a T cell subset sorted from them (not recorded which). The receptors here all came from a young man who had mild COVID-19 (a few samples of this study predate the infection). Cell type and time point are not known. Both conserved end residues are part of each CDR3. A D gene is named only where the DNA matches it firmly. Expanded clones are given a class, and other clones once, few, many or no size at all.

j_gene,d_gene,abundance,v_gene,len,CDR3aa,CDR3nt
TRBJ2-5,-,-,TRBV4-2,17,CASSQGKNQGFGETQYF,TGTGCCAGCAGCCAGGGTAAAAATCAGGGTTTCGGTGAGACCCAGTACTTC
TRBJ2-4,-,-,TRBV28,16,CASSPLGGGGGNIQYF,TGTGCCAGCAGTCCCCTTGGAGGGGGCGGTGGAAACATTCAGTACTTC
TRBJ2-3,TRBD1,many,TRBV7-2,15,CASSPGDRDSVTQYF,TGTGCCAGCAGCCCAGGGGACAGAGACTCAGTTACGCAGTATTTT
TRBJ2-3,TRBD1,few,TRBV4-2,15,CASSQRGQGTDTQYF,TGTGCCAGCAGCCAGAGAGGACAGGGTACAGATACGCAGTATTTT
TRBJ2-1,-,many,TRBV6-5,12,CASSARPNEQFF,TGTGCCAGCAGTGCCCGCCCCAATGAGCAGTTCTTC
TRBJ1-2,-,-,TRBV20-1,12,CSAGPTSYGYTF,TGCAGTGCTGGACCGACTTCCTATGGCTACACCTTC
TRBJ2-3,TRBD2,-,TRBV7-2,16,CASSSGLGDNTDTQYF,TGTGCCAGCAGCTCAGGACTAGGGGATAACACAGATACGCAGTATTTT
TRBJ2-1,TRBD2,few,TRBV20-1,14,CSARGGAPYNEQFF,TGCAGTGCTCGCGGGGGGGCCCCTTACAATGAGCAGTTCTTC
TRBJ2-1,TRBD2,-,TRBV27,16,CASSLVAGGLSGEQFF,TGTGCCAGCAGTTTAGTAGCGGGGGGGCTTAGTGGTGAGCAGTTCTTC
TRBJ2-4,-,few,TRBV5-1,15,CASTEGTLAKNIQYF,TGCGCCAGCACGGAGGGGACGTTAGCCAAAAACATTCAGTACTTC
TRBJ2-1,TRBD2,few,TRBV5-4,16,CASRGGLRGGTNEQFF,TGTGCCAGCAGGGGCGGGTTGCGCGGGGGGACCAATGAGCAGTTCTTC
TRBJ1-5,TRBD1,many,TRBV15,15,CATSGMTGGYQPQHF,TGTGCCACCAGCGGAATGACAGGGGGGTATCAGCCCCAGCATTTT
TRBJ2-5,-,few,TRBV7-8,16,CASSHRDHRVRETQYF,TGTGCCAGCAGCCACCGGGACCATAGGGTCCGGGAGACCCAGTACTTC
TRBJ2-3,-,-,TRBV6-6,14,CASSYSAGTDTQYF,TGTGCCAGCAGTTACTCAGCGGGCACAGATACGCAGTATTTT
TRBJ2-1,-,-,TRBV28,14,CAVKSGLTRHEQFF,TGTGCCGTCAAATCGGGACTGACGCGTCATGAGCAGTTCTTC
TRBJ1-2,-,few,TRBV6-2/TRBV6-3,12,CASSPGTFGYTF,TGTGCCAGCAGTCCCGGGACCTTCGGCTACACCTTC
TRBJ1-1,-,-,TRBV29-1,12,CSGQGIGTEAFF,TGCAGCGGGCAGGGGATCGGCACTGAAGCTTTCTTT
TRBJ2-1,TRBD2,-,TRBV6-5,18,CASSYSSGHSGGFNEQFF,TGTGCCAGCAGTTACTCCTCCGGCCATAGCGGGGGATTCAATGAGCAGTTCTTC
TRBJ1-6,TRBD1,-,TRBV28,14,CASSPGTGESPLHF,TGTGCCAGCAGTCCTGGGACAGGGGAATCACCCCTCCACTTT
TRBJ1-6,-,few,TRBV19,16,CATAAGEHSYNSPLHF,TGTGCCACCGCCGCGGGGGAACACTCCTATAATTCACCCCTCCACTTT
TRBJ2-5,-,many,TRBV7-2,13,CASSQQGSSTQYF,TGTGCCAGCAGCCAGCAGGGCTCCTCGACCCAGTACTTC
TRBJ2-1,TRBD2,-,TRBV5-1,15,CASSLEAGAYNEQFF,TGCGCCAGCAGCTTGGAGGCGGGGGCCTACAATGAGCAGTTCTTC
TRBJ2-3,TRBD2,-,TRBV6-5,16,CASRSLAGGSTDTQYF,TGTGCCAGCAGATCCCTAGCGGGGGGAAGCACAGATACGCAGTATTTT
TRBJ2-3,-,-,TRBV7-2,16,CASSYYVGPYTDTQYF,TGTGCCAGCAGCTACTACGTGGGGCCCTACACAGATACGCAGTATTTT
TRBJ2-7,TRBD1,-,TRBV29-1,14,CSVGFEGALYEQYF,TGCAGCGTTGGATTTGAGGGGGCGCTTTACGAGCAGTACTTC
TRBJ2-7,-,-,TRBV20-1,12,CSARRPTLEQYF,TGCAGTGCTCGACGACCCACACTCGAGCAGTACTTC
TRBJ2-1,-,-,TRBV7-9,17,CASSRLRGGGPNNEQFF,TGTGCCAGCAGCCGCCTTAGGGGCGGGGGCCCTAACAATGAGCAGTTCTTC
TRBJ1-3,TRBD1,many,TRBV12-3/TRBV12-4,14,CASRETGSGNTIYF,TGTGCCAGCAGGGAGACAGGGTCGGGAAACACCATATATTTT
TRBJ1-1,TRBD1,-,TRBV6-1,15,CASSEYRTGITEAFF,TGTGCCAGCAGTGAATATAGGACAGGGATTACTGAAGCTTTCTTT
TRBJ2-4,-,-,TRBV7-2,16,CASSLGPGQGGNIQYF,TGTGCCAGCAGCTTGGGACCCGGACAGGGAGGGAACATTCAGTACTTC
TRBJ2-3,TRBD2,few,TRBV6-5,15,CASSYLAGSTDTQYF,TGTGCCAGCAGTTACTTAGCGGGGAGCACAGATACGCAGTATTTT
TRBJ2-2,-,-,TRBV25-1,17,CASSAGITGMNTGELFF,TGTGCCAGCAGTGCCGGTATTACAGGGATGAACACCGGGGAGCTGTTTTTT